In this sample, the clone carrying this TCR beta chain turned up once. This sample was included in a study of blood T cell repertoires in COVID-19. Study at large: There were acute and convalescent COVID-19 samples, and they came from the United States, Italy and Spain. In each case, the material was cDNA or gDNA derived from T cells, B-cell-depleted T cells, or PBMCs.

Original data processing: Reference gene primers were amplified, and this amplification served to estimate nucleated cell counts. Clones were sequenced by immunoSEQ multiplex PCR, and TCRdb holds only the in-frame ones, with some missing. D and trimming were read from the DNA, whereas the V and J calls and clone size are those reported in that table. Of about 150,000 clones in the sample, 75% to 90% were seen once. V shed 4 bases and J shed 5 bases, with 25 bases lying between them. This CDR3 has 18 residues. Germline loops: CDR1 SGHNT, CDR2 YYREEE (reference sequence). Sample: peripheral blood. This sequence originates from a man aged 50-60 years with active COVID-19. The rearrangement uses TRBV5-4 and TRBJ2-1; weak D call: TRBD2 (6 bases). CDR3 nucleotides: TGTGCCAGCAGCCTCGTCCTAGCGCTTCCCCCTCCCCACAATGAGCAGTTCTTC. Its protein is CASSLVLALPPPHNEQFF.